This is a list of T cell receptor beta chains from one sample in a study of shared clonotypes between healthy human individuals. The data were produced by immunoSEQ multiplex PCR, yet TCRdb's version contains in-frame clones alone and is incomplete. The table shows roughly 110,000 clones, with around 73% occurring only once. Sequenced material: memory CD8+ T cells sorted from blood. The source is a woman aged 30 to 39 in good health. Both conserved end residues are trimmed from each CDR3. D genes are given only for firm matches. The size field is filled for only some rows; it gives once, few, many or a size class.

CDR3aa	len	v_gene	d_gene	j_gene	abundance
ASSFYPGQPDNEQF	14	TRBV7-2	TRBD1	TRBJ2-1	NA
AWSVHSNQETQY	12	TRBV30	NA	TRBJ2-5	NA
ASSLGPRVEYEQY	13	TRBV6-1	NA	TRBJ2-7	NA
SVRTGEAF	8	TRBV29-1	TRBD1	TRBJ1-1	once
ASNSQMNTEAF	11	TRBV19	NA	TRBJ1-1	NA
ASSLGRGYNEQF	12	TRBV7-7	NA	TRBJ2-1	once
ATRRCEQF	8	TRBV6-1	NA	TRBJ2-1	NA
ASSPRAGVADTQY	13	TRBV5-1	TRBD2	TRBJ2-3	few
ASSIGTNTGELF	12	TRBV7-9	NA	TRBJ2-2	few
SVEASGSYEQY	11	TRBV29-1	TRBD2	TRBJ2-7	many
ASSQGSSGRTHEQF	14	TRBV4-1	TRBD2	TRBJ2-1	NA
ASSEVSTYEQY	11	TRBV28	NA	TRBJ2-7	NA
ASSPITNDGGYT	12	TRBV7-6	NA	TRBJ1-2	NA
ASSERPEYGYT	11	TRBV6-1	NA	TRBJ1-2	few
ASSLASGSHEQY	12	TRBV5-1	TRBD2	TRBJ2-7	few